A selection of T cell receptor beta chains follows, all from one sample in a study of blood T cell repertoires in COVID-19. The assay was immunoSEQ multiplex PCR, and TCRdb's table has in-frame clones only and misses some. The sample lists 35,000 to 45,000 clones; 75% to 85% were seen once. Sequencing used peripheral blood. The receptors here all came from a man in his sixties or seventies with acute or convalescent COVID-19. The CDR3 runs from the conserved cysteine through the conserved F or W. D genes are given only for firm matches. Part of the rows lack a size; the others show once, few, many or a class for expanded clones.

clone_size	v_call	d_call	j_call	cdr3_aa	cdr3_nt
few	TRBV6-5	TRBD2	TRBJ2-3	CASSYPGGTSTDTQYF	TGTGCCAGCAGTTACCCGGGAGGCACTTCCACAGATACGCAGTATTTT
.	TRBV5-1	TRBD1	TRBJ1-1	CASTTGALNTEAFF	TGCGCCAGCACCACAGGGGCCCTGAACACTGAAGCTTTCTTT
.	TRBV28	TRBD1	TRBJ1-5	CASSRGAGGWNQPQHF	TGTGCCAGCTCGCGAGGGGCAGGGGGCTGGAATCAGCCCCAGCATTTT
.	TRBV6-4	TRBD2	TRBJ2-1	CASSRGAGVDNEQFF	TGTGCCAGCAGCCGAGGGGCGGGAGTTGACAATGAGCAGTTCTTC
.	TRBV7-3	TRBD1	TRBJ1-6	CASSLTGQARSPLHF	TGTGCCAGCAGCTTAACGGGACAGGCTCGATCACCCCTCCACTTT
.	TRBV6-5	.	TRBJ2-7	CASGITPSSYEQYF	TGTGCCAGCGGTATCACCCCTAGCTCCTACGAGCAGTACTTC
.	TRBV3-1/TRBV3-2	.	TRBJ2-7	CASSHLYYEQYF	TGTGCCAGCAGCCATCTCTATTACGAGCAGTACTTC
few	TRBV5-5	.	TRBJ2-7	CASSLDQERSSYEQYF	TGTGCCAGCAGCTTGGATCAAGAAAGGAGCTCCTACGAGCAGTACTTC
.	TRBV7-8	.	TRBJ1-6	CASSLGQGLINSPLHF	TGTGCCAGCAGCTTAGGGCAGGGTCTAATTAATTCACCCCTCCACTTT
.	TRBV2	TRBD1	TRBJ1-4	CASRDRAGTNEKLFF	TGTGCCAGCCGTGACAGGGCAGGCACTAATGAAAAACTGTTTTTT
.	TRBV9	TRBD2	TRBJ2-2	CASREAGGPNTGELFF	TGTGCCAGCAGGGAAGCGGGAGGGCCGAACACCGGGGAGCTGTTTTTT
few	TRBV7-9	.	TRBJ2-3	CASSLEQATDTQYF	TGTGCCAGCAGCTTAGAGCAGGCCACAGATACGCAGTATTTT
.	TRBV7-9	.	TRBJ2-7	CASRPYGTTLYEQYF	TGTGCCAGCAGGCCCTACGGGACAACTCTCTACGAGCAGTACTTC
few	TRBV10-1	.	TRBJ2-2	CASSDTTTGELFF	TGCGCCAGCAGTGACACCACTACCGGGGAGCTGTTTTTT
few	TRBV7-3	TRBD1	TRBJ1-2	CASSLNSGTAPSRLHF	TGTGCCAGCAGCCTAAACTCCGGGACAGCCCCATCTCGGTTGCACTTC
.	TRBV5-4	TRBD1	TRBJ2-7	CASSLGTGAPYEQYF	TGTGCCAGCAGCCTAGGGACAGGGGCACCCTACGAGCAGTACTTC
.	TRBV5-1	.	TRBJ1-2	CASSPESYGYTF	TGCGCCAGCAGCCCAGAATCTTATGGCTACACCTTC
.	TRBV7-3	TRBD1	TRBJ2-3	CASSRGGGTGATDTQYF	TGTGCCAGCAGCCGGGGTGGTGGGACAGGGGCCACAGATACGCAGTATTTT
.	TRBV27	TRBD1	TRBJ2-2	CASSLGTVNTGELFF	TGTGCCAGCAGTTTAGGGACAGTGAACACCGGGGAGCTGTTTTTT
.	TRBV28	TRBD1	TRBJ2-5	CASSFDRGPVQETQYF	TGTGCCAGCAGTTTCGACAGGGGACCCGTACAAGAGACCCAGTACTTC
.	TRBV7-3	TRBD2	TRBJ2-3	CASSLGEAGGNTQYF	TGTGCCAGCAGCTTGGGGGAGGCGGGAGGAAATACGCAGTATTTT
once	TRBV19	TRBD2	TRBJ2-2	CASGYREGSGELFF	TGTGCCAGTGGTTACCGGGAGGGGAGCGGGGAGCTGTTTTTT
.	TRBV19	TRBD2	TRBJ2-7	CASSPPTQTGGLEQYF	TGTGCCAGTAGTCCACCCACCCAGACGGGAGGGCTCGAGCAGTACTTC
.	TRBV6-5	.	TRBJ1-1	CASSPGGRGRAEAFF	TGTGCCAGCAGTCCCGGAGGGAGGGGAAGGGCTGAAGCTTTCTTT
.	TRBV29-1	.	TRBJ1-5	CSVDRTDQGVNQPQHF	TGCAGCGTTGATAGGACGGACCAAGGGGTCAATCAGCCCCAGCATTTT
.	TRBV10-1	.	TRBJ1-6	CASRQASNSPLHF	TGCGCCAGCAGACAGGCATCTAATTCACCCCTCCACTTT
.	TRBV6-5	.	TRBJ1-1	CASSYMEENTEAFF	TGTGCCAGCAGTTACATGGAGGAGAACACTGAAGCTTTCTTT
once	TRBV9	.	TRBJ1-4	CASSATLGGAGDEKLFF	TGTGCCAGCAGCGCAACTCTCGGGGGGGCCGGGGATGAAAAACTGTTTTTT
.	TRBV6-1	TRBD1	TRBJ1-5	CASSEMTGDNQPQHF	TGTGCCAGCAGTGAAATGACAGGGGATAATCAGCCCCAGCATTTT
.	TRBV5-1	.	TRBJ2-5	CASSKGRAETQYF	TGCGCCAGCAGCAAGGGGCGAGCAGAGACCCAGTACTTC
.	TRBV9	.	TRBJ2-1	CASSFAGNPYNEQFF	TGTGCCAGCAGCTTTGCGGGAAATCCCTACAATGAGCAGTTCTTC
few	TRBV23-1	.	TRBJ2-5	CASWETGRQETQYF	TGCGCCAGCTGGGAGACAGGGAGGCAAGAGACCCAGTACTTC
.	TRBV18	TRBD2	TRBJ2-1	CASSPLGGSTTYNEQFF	TGTGCCAGCTCGCCGTTGGGCGGGAGTACCACCTACAATGAGCAGTTCTTC
.	TRBV19	.	TRBJ2-1	CASAFRGGLSYNEQFF	TGTGCCAGCGCCTTTAGAGGAGGCCTTTCCTACAATGAGCAGTTCTTC
.	TRBV15	.	TRBJ1-1	CATSRDLAEAFF	TGTGCCACCAGCAGAGATCTCGCTGAAGCTTTCTTT
.	TRBV7-3	TRBD2	TRBJ2-3	CASSLTPLGAGVGDTQYF	TGTGCCAGCAGCTTAACCCCTCTTGGGGCGGGAGTAGGAGATACGCAGTATTTT
.	TRBV11-2	.	TRBJ1-2	CASSSPYYGYTF	TGTGCCAGCAGCTCCCCCTACTATGGCTACACCTTC